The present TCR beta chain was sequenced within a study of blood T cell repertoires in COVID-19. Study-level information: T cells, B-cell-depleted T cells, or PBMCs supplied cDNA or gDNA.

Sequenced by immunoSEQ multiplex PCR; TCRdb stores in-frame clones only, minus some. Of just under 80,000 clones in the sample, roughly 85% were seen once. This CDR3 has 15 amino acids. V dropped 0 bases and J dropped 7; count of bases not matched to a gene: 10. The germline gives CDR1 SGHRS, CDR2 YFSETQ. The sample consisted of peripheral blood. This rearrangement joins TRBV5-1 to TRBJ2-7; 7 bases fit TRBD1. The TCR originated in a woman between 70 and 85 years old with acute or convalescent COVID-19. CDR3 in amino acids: CASSLDRTGIGEQYF. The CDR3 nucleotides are TGCGCCAGCAGCTTGGATAGGACAGGAATAGGGGAGCAGTACTTC.